This TCR beta chain was found in a study of CD8 T cells in ankylosing spondylitis. This clonotype was found many times. The germline CDR1 and CDR2 sequences are SQVTM and ANQGSEA. Trimming took 0 bases from V and 6 from J, leaving 12 bases between them. The CDR3 has 14 amino acids. TCRdb re-derived calls from the 5' RACE reads in MiXCR, one entry per CDR3 protein. In the table there are about 220,000 distinct CDR3 sequences, 10% to 13% of which are singletons. Sequencing was done on a sample of blood, either unsorted or a sorted T cell fraction (not recorded which). The TCR originated in a male donor with ankylosing spondylitis or in good health (not recorded which). The V call is TRBV29-1, the J call TRBJ2-1, with TRBD1 as a possible D gene (6 bases). The CDR3 nucleotides read TGCAGCGTTGAAGACCGAGACAGGTTCAATGAGCAGTTCTTC. Translating it yields CSVEDRDRFNEQFF.